This T cell receptor (beta chain) was sequenced during a study of OX40 agonist ivuxolimab in advanced cancers. V lost 0 bases to trimming and J lost 6 bases, with 9 bases between them. The CDR3 extends over 13 amino acids. Germline assignment: CDR1 LGHNA and CDR2 YNFKEQ. Here immunoSEQ multiplex PCR was the method, and the copy in TCRdb shows in-frame clones only, minus some. Of 70,000 to 95,000 clones detected, 88% appear once; the ten largest clones hold 0.76%. The chain carries TRBV4-2 and TRBJ2-7, with D perhaps TRBD2 (6 bases). The sample consisted of CD4+ or CD8+ T cells sorted from blood, taken in a trial of the OX40 agonist ivuxolimab. The source of this sequence is an adult with an advanced solid tumor such as melanoma, head and neck, liver or kidney cancer. CDR3 sequence reads: CASSQDGGVEQYF. The CDR3 DNA reads as TGTGCCAGCAGCCAAGATGGAGGGGTCGAGCAGTACTTC.